Below, 3 T cell receptor beta chains from the same sample are listed, as sequenced in a study of control samples from healthy donors and cancer patients. Method: immunoSEQ multiplex PCR; TCRdb's copy keeps in-frame clones and lacks some. The sample records about 180,000 clones, around 91% being singletons. Sequencing was done on a sample of blood. These receptors were taken from a woman in her forties or fifties in good health.

This clone was counted only a few times. In DNA, the CDR3 is TGTGCCAGCAGCCCGGGAGGGACCGGGGAGCTGTTTTTT. Translated: CASSPGGTGELFF. The chain joins TRBV28 to TRBJ2-2, with 8 bases identical to TRBD2. Germline CDR1 is MDHEN and CDR2 is SYDVKM. CDR3 size: 13 residues. V was clipped by 6 bases and J by 5 bases; unmatched bases: 2.

The rearrangement links TRBV27 to TRBJ1-4; D not resolved. The V gene's germline CDR1 is MNHEY and CDR2 SMNVEV (reference sequence). This CDR3 contains 14 residues. Between the trimmed V and J ends, which lost 4 bases and 6 bases, there was a span of 12 bases. Written as DNA, the CDR3 is TGTGCCAGCAGTTCCTTCAGGAGTGATGAAAAACTGTTTTTT. Its protein product is CASSSFRSDEKLFF.

V usage is TRBV9 and J usage is TRBJ1-5; TRBD1 matches at 7 bases. This CDR3 region has 15 residues. Trimming removed 3 bases from V and 3 bases from J; junction bases left unmatched: 6. Germline-derived CDR1 and CDR2 are SGDLS and YYNGEE. The CDR3 DNA sequence: TGTGCCAGCAGCGCTTCAGGGGGGTTCAATCAGCCCCAGCATTTT. It yields the protein CASSASGGFNQPQHF.